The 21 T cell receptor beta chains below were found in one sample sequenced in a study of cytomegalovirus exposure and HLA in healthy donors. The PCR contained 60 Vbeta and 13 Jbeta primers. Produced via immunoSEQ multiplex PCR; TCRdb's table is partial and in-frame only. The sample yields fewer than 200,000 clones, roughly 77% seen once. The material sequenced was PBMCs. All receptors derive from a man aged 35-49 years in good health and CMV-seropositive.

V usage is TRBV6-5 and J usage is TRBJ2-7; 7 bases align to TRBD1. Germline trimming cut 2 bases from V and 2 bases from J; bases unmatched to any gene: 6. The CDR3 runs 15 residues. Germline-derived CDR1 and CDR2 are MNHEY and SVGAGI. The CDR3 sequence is CASSYATGNAYEQYF. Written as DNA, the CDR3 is TGTGCCAGCAGTTACGCGACAGGGAATGCCTACGAGCAGTACTTC.

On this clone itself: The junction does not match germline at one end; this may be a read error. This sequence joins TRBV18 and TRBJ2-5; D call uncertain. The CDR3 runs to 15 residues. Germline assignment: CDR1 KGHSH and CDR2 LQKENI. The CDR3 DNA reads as TGTGCCAGCTCACCACCTGCCAGGCAAAAAGAGACCCTGTACTTC. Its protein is CASSPPARQKETLYF.

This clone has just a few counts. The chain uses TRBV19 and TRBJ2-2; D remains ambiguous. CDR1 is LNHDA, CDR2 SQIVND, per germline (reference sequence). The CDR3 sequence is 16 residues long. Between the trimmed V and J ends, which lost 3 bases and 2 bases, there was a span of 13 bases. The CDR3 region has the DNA TGTGCCAGTAGTATCGTCCACAGAACTAACACCGGGGAGCTGTTTTTT. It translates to CASSIVHRTNTGELFF.

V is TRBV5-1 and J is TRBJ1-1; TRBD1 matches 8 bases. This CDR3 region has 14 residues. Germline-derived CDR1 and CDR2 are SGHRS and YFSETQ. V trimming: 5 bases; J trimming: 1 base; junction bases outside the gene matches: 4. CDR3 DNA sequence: TGCGCCAGCAGTATGGGACAGGCGAACACTGAAGCTTTCTTT. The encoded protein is CASSMGQANTEAFF.

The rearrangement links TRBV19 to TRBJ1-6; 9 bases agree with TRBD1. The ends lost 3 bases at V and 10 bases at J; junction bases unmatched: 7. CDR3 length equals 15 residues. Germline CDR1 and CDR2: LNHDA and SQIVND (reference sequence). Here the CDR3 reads CASSMTGQGRSPLHF. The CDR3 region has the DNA TGTGCCAGTAGTATGACCGGACAGGGGCGATCACCCCTCCACTTT.

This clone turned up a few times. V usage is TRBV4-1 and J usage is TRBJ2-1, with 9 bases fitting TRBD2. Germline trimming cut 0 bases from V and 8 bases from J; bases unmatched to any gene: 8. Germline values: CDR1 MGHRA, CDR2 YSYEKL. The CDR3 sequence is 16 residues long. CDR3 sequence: CASSQEPAGGIDEQFF. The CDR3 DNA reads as TGCGCCAGCAGCCAAGAGCCAGCGGGGGGTATCGATGAGCAGTTCTTC.

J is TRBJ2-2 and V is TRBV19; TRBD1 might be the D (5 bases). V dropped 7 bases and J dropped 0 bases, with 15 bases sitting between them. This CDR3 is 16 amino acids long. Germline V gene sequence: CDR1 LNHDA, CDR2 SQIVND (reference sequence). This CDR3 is CASTARQKTNTGELFF. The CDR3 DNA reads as TGTGCCAGTACCGCTCGACAGAAAACGAACACCGGGGAGCTGTTTTTT.

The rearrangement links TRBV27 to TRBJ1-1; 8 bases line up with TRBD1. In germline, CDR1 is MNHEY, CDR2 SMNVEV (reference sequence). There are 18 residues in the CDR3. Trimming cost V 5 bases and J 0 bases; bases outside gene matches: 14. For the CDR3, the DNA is TGTGCCAGCAGTCGTCGGGGCAGGGGGCTTTATGTGAACACTGAAGCTTTCTTT. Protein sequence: CASSRRGRGLYVNTEAFF.

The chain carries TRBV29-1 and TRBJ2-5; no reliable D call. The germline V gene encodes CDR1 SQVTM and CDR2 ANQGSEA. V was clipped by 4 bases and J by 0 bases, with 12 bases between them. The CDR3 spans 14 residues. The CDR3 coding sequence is TGCAGCGTTGCCACAGTGGGCCACCAAGAGACCCAGTACTTC. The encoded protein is CSVATVGHQETQYF. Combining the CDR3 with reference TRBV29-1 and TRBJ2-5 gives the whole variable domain SAVISQKPSRDICQRGTSLTIQCQVDSQVTMMFWYRQQPGQSLTLIATANQGSEATYESGFVIDKFPISRPNLTFSTLTVSNMSPEDSSIYLCSVATVGHQETQYFGPGTRLLVL.

This CDR3 reads CAWSVGASTDTQYF. The CDR3 coding sequence is TGTGCCTGGAGTGTGGGGGCTAGCACAGATACGCAGTATTTT. The rearrangement joins TRBV30 to TRBJ2-3; a weak D match, TRBD1 (6 bases). Germline CDR1 reads GTSNPN; CDR2 reads SVGIG (reference sequence). This CDR3 is 14 amino acids long. V lost 0 bases, J lost 0 bases, and 7 bases lay in between.

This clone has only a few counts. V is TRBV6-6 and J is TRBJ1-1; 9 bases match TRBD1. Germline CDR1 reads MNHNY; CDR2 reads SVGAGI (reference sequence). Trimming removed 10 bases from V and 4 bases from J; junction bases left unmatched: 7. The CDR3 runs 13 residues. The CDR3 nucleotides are TGTGCCATCTCACAGGGGGCAAGCACTGAAGCTTTCTTT. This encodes CAISQGASTEAFF.

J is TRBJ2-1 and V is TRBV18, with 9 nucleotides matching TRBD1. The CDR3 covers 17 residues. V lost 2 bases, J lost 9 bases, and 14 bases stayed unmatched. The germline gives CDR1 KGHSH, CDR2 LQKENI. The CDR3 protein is CASSPETGGTAQSEQFF. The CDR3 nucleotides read TGTGCCAGCTCACCAGAAACAGGGGGCACCGCGCAATCTGAGCAGTTCTTC.

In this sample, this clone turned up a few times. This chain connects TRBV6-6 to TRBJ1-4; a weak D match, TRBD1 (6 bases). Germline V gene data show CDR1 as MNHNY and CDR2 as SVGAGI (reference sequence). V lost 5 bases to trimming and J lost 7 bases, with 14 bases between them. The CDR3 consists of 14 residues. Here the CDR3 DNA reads TGTGCCAGCAGTCGGGGGGGCTTAGGTGAAAAACTGTTTTTT. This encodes CASSRGGLGEKLFF.

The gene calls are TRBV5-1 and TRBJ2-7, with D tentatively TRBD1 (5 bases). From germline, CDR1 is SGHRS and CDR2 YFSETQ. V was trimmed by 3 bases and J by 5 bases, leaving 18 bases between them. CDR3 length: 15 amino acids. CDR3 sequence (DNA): TGCGCCAGCAGCTCCAGGGTGGATTCGTCCGACGAGCAGTACTTC. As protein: CASSSRVDSSDEQYF.

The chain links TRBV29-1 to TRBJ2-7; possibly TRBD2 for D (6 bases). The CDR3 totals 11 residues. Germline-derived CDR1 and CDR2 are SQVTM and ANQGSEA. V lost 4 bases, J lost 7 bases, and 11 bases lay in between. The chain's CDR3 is CSVGGGGEQYF. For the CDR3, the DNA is TGCAGCGTTGGGGGAGGCGGGGAGCAGTACTTC.

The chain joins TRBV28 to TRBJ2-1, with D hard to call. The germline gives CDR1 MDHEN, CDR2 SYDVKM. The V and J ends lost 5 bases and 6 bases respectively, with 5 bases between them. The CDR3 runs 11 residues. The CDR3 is CASSIVNEQFF. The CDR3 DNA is TGTGCCAGCAGTATCGTCAATGAGCAGTTCTTC.

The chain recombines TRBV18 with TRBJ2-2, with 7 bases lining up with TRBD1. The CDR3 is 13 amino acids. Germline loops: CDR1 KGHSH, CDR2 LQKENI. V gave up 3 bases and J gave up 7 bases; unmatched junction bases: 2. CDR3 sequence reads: CASSPRDSGELFF. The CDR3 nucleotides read TGTGCCAGCTCACCCCGGGACAGCGGGGAGCTGTTTTTT. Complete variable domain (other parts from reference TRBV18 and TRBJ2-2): NAGVMQNPRHLVRRRGQEARLRCSPMKGHSHVYWYRQLPEEGLKFMVYLQKENIIDESGMPKERFSAEFPKEGPSILRIQQVVRGDSAAYFCASSPRDSGELFFGEGSRLTVL.

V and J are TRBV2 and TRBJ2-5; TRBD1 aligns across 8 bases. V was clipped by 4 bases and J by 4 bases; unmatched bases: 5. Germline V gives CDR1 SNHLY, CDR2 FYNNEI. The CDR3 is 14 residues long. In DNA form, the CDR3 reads TGTGCCAGCAGTGTACAGGGGGTGAGAGAGACCCAGTACTTC. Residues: CASSVQGVRETQYF.

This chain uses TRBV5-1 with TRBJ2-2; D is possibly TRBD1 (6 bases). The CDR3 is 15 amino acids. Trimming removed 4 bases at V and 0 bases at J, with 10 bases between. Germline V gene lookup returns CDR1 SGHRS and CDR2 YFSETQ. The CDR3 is CASSLGQSNTGELFF. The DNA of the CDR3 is TGCGCCAGCAGCCTCGGACAGTCGAACACCGGGGAGCTGTTTTTT.

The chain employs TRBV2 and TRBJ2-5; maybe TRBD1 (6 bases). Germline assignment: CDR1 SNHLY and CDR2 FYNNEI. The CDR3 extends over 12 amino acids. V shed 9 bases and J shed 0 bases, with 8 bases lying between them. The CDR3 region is CARWTDQETQYF. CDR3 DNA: TGTGCCAGGTGGACAGACCAAGAGACCCAGTACTTC.

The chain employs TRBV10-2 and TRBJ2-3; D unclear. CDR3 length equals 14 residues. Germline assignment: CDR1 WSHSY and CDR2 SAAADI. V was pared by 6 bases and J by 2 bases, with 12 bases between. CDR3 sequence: CASSQTTTTDTQYF. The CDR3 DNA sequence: TGCGCCAGCAGCCAAACTACGACCACAGATACGCAGTATTTT.